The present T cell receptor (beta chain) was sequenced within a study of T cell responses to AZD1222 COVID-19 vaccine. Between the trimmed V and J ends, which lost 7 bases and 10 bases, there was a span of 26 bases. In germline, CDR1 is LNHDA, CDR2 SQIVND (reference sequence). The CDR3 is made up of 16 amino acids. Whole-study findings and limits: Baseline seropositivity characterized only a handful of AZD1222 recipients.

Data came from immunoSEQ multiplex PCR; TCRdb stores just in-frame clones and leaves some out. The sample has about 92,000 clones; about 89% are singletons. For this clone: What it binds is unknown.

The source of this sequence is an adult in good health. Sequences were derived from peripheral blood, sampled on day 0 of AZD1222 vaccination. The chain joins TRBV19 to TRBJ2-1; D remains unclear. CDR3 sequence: CASTPFQTSLPTEQFF. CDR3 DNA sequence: TGTGCCAGTACCCCGTTCCAGACATCCCTGCCCACGGAGCAGTTCTTC.